These 9 T cell receptor beta chains share one sample of origin, sequenced in a study of cytomegalovirus exposure and HLA in healthy donors. The PCR made use of 60 Vbeta and 13 Jbeta primers. Clones were read by immunoSEQ multiplex PCR, and TCRdb kept only the in-frame ones, dropping some. Of over 80,000 clones detected, around four fifths appear once; the ten largest clones hold approximately 3.3%. The sequencing input was PBMCs. Receptors were obtained from a woman between 40 and 50 years old in good health and CMV-seronegative.

The rearrangement joins TRBV15 to TRBJ2-7, with D maybe TRBD2 (5 bases). This CDR3 contains 14 residues. The V gene lost 0 bases and the J gene lost 3 bases, with 9 bases spanning the gap. Per germline, CDR1 LNHNV and CDR2 YYDKDF (reference sequence). The CDR3 nucleotides are TGTGCCACCAGCAGAGATAGCGTCCGCTACGAGCAGTACTTC. Translation: CATSRDSVRYEQYF. The complete variable domain, with remaining parts taken from reference TRBV15 and TRBJ2-7, reads DAMVIQNPRYQVTQFGKPVTLSCSQTLNHNVMYWYQQKSSQAPKLLFHYYDKDFNNEADTPDNFQSRRPNTSFCFLDIRSPGLGDTAMYLCATSRDSVRYEQYFGPGTRLTVT.

This chain connects TRBV28 to TRBJ1-2; D is undetermined. The V gene's germline CDR1 is MDHEN and CDR2 SYDVKM. This CDR3 is built from 15 residues. The V gene lost 2 bases and the J gene lost 3 bases, with 13 bases spanning the gap. CDR3: CASSLPPTTDYGYTF. CDR3 nucleotide sequence: TGTGCCAGCAGTTTACCGCCCACAACAGACTATGGCTACACCTTC.

In its sample, this clone was seen a few times. The rearrangement links TRBV13 to TRBJ2-7, with a weak D call TRBD1 (5 bases). Per germline, CDR1 PRHDT and CDR2 FYEKMQ (reference sequence). CDR3 size: 15 residues. V was trimmed by 2 bases and J by 0 bases, leaving 11 bases between them. In nucleotides, the CDR3 is TGTGCCAGCAGCTTACAGGGTCCTTACTCCTACGAGCAGTACTTC. Amino acids: CASSLQGPYSYEQYF.

J is TRBJ1-3 and V is TRBV6-5; D remains unclear. CDR1 is MNHEY, CDR2 SVGAGI, per germline. The CDR3 loop spans 11 amino acids. The germline V and J ends were trimmed by 6 bases and 4 bases, with 4 bases remaining between them. In DNA, the CDR3 is TGTGCCAGCAGCAGGGGAAACACCATATATTTT. Amino acids: CASSRGNTIYF.

The gene calls are TRBV4-2 and TRBJ2-7, with 9 nucleotides matching TRBD1. This CDR3 has 17 amino acids. Germline CDR1 LGHNA, CDR2 YNFKEQ. Trimming at V came to 4 bases and at J to 2 bases, leaving 12 bases not matched to a gene. CDR3 loop: CASSPRLPGQGTYEQYF. CDR3 coding DNA: TGTGCCAGCAGCCCGAGGCTACCGGGACAGGGTACCTACGAGCAGTACTTC.

This chain links TRBV11-2 with TRBJ2-3; 7 nucleotides match TRBD2. The CDR3 contains 16 residues. CDR1 SGHAT and CDR2 FQNNGV come from the germline V gene. With V trimmed by 0 bases and J by 2 bases, 5 bases remained unmatched. This CDR3 reads CASSLEAGLNTDTQYF. The CDR3 DNA is TGTGCCAGCAGCTTAGAAGCGGGACTAAACACAGATACGCAGTATTTT.

The chain recombines TRBV28 with TRBJ2-7, with a weak D call TRBD2 (5 bases). CDR3 length: 17 amino acids. Germline V lookup: CDR1 MDHEN, CDR2 SYDVKM. The V end lost 4 bases, the J end lost 5 bases, and 24 bases lay between the germline ends. This chain's CDR3 is CASSSYPPQSPGNEQYF. The CDR3 nucleotides read TGTGCCAGCAGTTCCTACCCCCCGCAATCCCCGGGGAACGAGCAGTACTTC.

The chain couples TRBV18 to TRBJ2-1; tentative D call: TRBD1 (6 bases). There are 15 residues in the CDR3. The germline V gene has CDR1 KGHSH and CDR2 LQKENI. The ends were cut back, 2 bases at V and 3 bases at J, with 11 bases in the middle. The CDR3 DNA reads as TGTGCCAGCTCACCAACTAGGGACAACTACAATGAGCAGTTCTTC. Protein product: CASSPTRDNYNEQFF.

J is TRBJ2-1 and V is TRBV5-4, with D perhaps matching TRBD1 (6 bases). With 0 bases removed from V and 8 bases from J, the gap between germline ends came to 15 bases. CDR3 length: 15 amino acids. Per the germline V gene, CDR1 is SGHNT and CDR2 is YYREEE (reference sequence). The CDR3: CASSLGGRGRDEQFF. DNA of the CDR3: TGTGCCAGCAGCTTGGGGGGGCGAGGGAGAGATGAGCAGTTCTTC.